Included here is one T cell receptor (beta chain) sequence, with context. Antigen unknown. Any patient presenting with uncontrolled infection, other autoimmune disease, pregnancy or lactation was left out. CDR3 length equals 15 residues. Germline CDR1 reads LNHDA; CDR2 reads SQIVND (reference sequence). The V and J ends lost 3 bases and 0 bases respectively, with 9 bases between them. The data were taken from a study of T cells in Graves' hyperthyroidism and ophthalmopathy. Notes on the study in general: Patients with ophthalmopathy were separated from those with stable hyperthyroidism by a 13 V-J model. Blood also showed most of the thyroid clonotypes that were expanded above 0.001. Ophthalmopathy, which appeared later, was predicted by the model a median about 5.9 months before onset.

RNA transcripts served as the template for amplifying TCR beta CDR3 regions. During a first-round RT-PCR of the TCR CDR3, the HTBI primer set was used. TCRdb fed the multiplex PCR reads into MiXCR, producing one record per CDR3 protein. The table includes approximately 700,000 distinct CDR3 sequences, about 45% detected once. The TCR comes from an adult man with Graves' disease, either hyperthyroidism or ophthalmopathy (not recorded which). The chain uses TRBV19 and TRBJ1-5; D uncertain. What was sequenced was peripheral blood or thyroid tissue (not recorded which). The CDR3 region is CASSMAGHSNQPQHF. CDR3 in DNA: TGTGCCAGTAGTATGGCGGGCCATAGCAATCAGCCCCAGCATTTT.